This T cell receptor (beta chain) derives from a study of blood T cell repertoires in COVID-19 (TCRdb year 2020). For context, the study as a whole: The collaborator samples originated in the United States, Italy and Spain and spanned the acute and convalescent phases of COVID-19. The material from the prospective study consisted of cDNA or gDNA derived from T cells, B-cell-depleted T cells, or PBMCs. Subjects who had been exposed to COVID-19, were actively infected with it, or had recovered from it provided the deeply sampled blood TCRbeta repertoires that made up the dataset. The repertoires were released in a freely available public database intended as a resource for research on the immune response to SARS-CoV-2. The samples were drawn from the first 160 participants of the ongoing ImmuneRACE study and from about 1,200 subjects provided by 6 global collaborators. The sample metadata nearly always contained a de-identified subject ID, COVID-19 status, age in years and sex. Where available, HLA class I and class II types were taken from metadata supplied by the sample provider and were not determined by assay-based typing. The research as a whole found: How much clinical and demographic metadata was included differed by source and by participant, and the metadata was provided uncurated.

Participants in the prospective study were aged roughly 18 to 100 years, lived in 20 to 25 United States geographic areas, and enrolled through a virtual design. Cohort assignment in the prospective study relied on participant-reported clinical history from a screening survey and a study questionnaire. In the prospective study, whole blood, serum and a nasopharyngeal or oropharyngeal swab were collected from each participant by mobile phlebotomists. Additional blood draws and questionnaires over an approximately two-month period could optionally be provided by prospective study participants. Blood samples from the prospective study were shipped frozen or at room temperature prior to DNA extraction. TCRbeta CDR3 regions were amplified from genomic DNA by means of the immunoSEQ Assay, a bias-controlled multiplex PCR. Under the source paper's analysis protocol: The number of nucleated cells in each sample was estimated from the amplification of reference gene primers within the assay. To quantify the absolute abundance of each unique TCRbeta CDR3 rearrangement, sequence reads were collapsed and filtered. For each sample, productive Simpson clonality was calculated by taking the square root of Simpson's diversity index across productive rearrangements. The source is immuneACCESS, and TCRdb retained only in-frame sequences with V and J called. Part of the clones is not carried over; for the studies checked, unresolved V genes explain less than half of this, and the remainder is unexplained. Clone size and the V and J calls come from that table; the DNA yielded D and trimming. This sample is represented by 130,000 to 150,000 clones; roughly 90% of them were singletons. 1.2% of the sample is in the top ten clones.

This clone has just a few counts. Its antigen remains undetermined. Base qualities are missing; no much larger clone stands one base away. The CDR3, from cysteine to phenylalanine, totals 15 residues. CDR3 DNA only is kept here, 45 bases in frame from base 1. As encoded in the germline V gene (reference sequence), CDR1 is LGHDT while CDR2 is YNNKEL. Clipping removes 5 bases from V and 6 bases from J, with 10 as the unmatched junction base count. Sequencing input: PBMCs or T cells enriched from blood (not recorded which). The chain links TRBV3-1 (or the pseudogene TRBV3-2) with TRBJ2-7, and 10 junctional nucleotides match TRBD1. The origin of this receptor is a woman aged 25 to 39 with acute COVID-19. The nucleotides are TGTGCCAGCAGCGGCTCCGGGACAGGGGCGAGCGAGCAGTACTTC. Its product reads: CASSGSGTGASEQYF.